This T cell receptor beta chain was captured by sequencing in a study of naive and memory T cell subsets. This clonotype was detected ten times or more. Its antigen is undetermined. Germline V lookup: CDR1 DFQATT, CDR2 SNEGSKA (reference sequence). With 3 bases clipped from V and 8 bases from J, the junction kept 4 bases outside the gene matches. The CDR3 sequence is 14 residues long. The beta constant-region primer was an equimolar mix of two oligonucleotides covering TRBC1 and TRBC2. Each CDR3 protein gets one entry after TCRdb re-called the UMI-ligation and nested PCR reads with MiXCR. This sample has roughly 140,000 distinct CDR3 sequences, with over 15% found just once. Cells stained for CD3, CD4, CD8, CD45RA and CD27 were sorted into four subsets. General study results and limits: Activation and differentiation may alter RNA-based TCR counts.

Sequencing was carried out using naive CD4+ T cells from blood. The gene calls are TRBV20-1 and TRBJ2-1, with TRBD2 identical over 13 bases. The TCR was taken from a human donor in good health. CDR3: CSASRTSGRYEQFF. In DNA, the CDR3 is TGCAGTGCTAGTAGGACTAGCGGGAGATATGAGCAGTTCTTC.